This passage covers 19 T cell receptor beta chains from one sample sequenced in a study of cytomegalovirus exposure and HLA in healthy donors. 13 Jbeta primers and 60 Vbeta primers were used for the PCR. Assay: immunoSEQ multiplex PCR; the TCRdb copy retains only in-frame clones and omits some. The sample lists some 130,000 clones; roughly 82% were seen once. The sample comprised PBMCs. Receptor source: a boy between 10 and 17 years old in good health and CMV-seronegative.

The chain couples TRBV6-1 to TRBJ1-4; D perhaps matches TRBD1 (6 bases). This CDR3 comprises 14 residues. Germline CDR1 reads MNHNS; CDR2 reads SASEGT. The ends were cut back, 4 bases at V and 8 bases at J, with 14 bases in the middle. The CDR3 here is CASSARGFGEKLFF. The CDR3 DNA sequence: TGTGCCAGCAGTGCCAGGGGATTTGGAGAAAAACTGTTTTTT.

The chain links TRBV4-2 to TRBJ2-7, with D uncertain. The length of the CDR3 is 13 residues. Looked up from germline, CDR1 is LGHNA and CDR2 is YNFKEQ. Deletions cut 0 bases from V and 4 bases from J, with 7 bases between. The CDR3 region has the DNA TGTGCCAGCAGCCAAGATCCTCTGTACGAGCAGTACTTC. This gives the protein CASSQDPLYEQYF.

The chain links TRBV19 to TRBJ2-7, with a possible D match to TRBD1 (5 bases). V lost 5 bases to trimming and J lost 0 bases, with 17 bases between them. CDR3 length equals 16 residues. Germline V gives CDR1 LNHDA, CDR2 SQIVND (reference sequence). The CDR3 reads CASSAQGLRSSYEQYF. The CDR3 DNA reads as TGTGCCAGTAGTGCTCAGGGTTTGAGGAGCTCCTACGAGCAGTACTTC.

The chain joins TRBV5-1 to TRBJ2-7; TRBD1 is a possible D gene (6 bases). Germline lookup yields CDR1 SGHRS and CDR2 YFSETQ. CDR3 length: 16 residues. The V and J ends lost 3 bases and 2 bases respectively, with 18 bases between them. CDR3 residues: CASSSHRVVSAYEQYF. In DNA, the CDR3 is TGCGCCAGCAGCTCACACAGGGTCGTGTCCGCCTACGAGCAGTACTTC.

This chain uses TRBV5-4 with TRBJ1-1; D is possibly TRBD1 (6 bases). The CDR3 totals 12 residues. The germline gives CDR1 SGHNT, CDR2 YYREEE (reference sequence). Trimming took 4 bases from V and 5 from J, leaving 9 bases between them. The CDR3 here is CASSPTGTEAFF. Here the CDR3 DNA reads TGTGCCAGCAGCCCCACAGGGACTGAAGCTTTCTTT.

The CDR3 DNA sequence: TGTGCCAGCAGTGGCCCCGGGACAGGGAAGGACGAGCAGTACTTC. This gives the protein CASSGPGTGKDEQYF. The gene calls are TRBV27 and TRBJ2-7; 9 bases are a match to TRBD1. The germline gives CDR1 MNHEY, CDR2 SMNVEV (reference sequence). J was trimmed by 5 bases and V by 5 bases; bases with no gene match: 10. This CDR3 has 15 amino acids.

The gene calls are TRBV27 and TRBJ2-7, with 10 bases lining up with TRBD2. Trimming removed 5 bases from V and 4 bases from J; junction bases left unmatched: 5. The CDR3 is 14 amino acids. Germline V gene sequence: CDR1 MNHEY, CDR2 SMNVEV (reference sequence). In DNA form, the CDR3 reads TGTGCCAGCAGTCCGGGACTAGCGAATTACGAGCAGTACTTC. It codes for CASSPGLANYEQYF.

This chain uses TRBV4-2 with TRBJ2-3; tentative D call: TRBD2 (5 bases). The V and J ends lost 1 base and 0 bases respectively, with 11 bases between them. This CDR3 contains 16 residues. CDR1 is LGHNA and CDR2 is YNFKEQ in the germline V gene. The CDR3 region is CASSQASRSSTDTQYF. In DNA form, the CDR3 reads TGTGCCAGCAGCCAAGCTAGCAGATCTAGCACAGATACGCAGTATTTT.

The rearrangement uses TRBV7-9 and TRBJ1-5, with D perhaps TRBD1 (6 bases). CDR3 size: 15 residues. The germline CDR1 and CDR2 sequences are SEHNR and FQNEAQ (reference sequence). Deletions cut 6 bases from V and 2 bases from J, with 14 bases between. CDR3 region: CASSSQGFGNQPQHF. The CDR3 DNA reads TGTGCCAGCAGTTCCCAGGGGTTTGGCAATCAGCCCCAGCATTTT.

V is TRBV30 and J is TRBJ2-7; the D gene is possibly TRBD2 (6 bases). The V end was cut by 0 bases, the J end by 2 bases, with 11 bases between. Looked up from germline, CDR1 is GTSNPN and CDR2 is SVGIG (reference sequence). This CDR3 contains 14 residues. The CDR3 sequence: CAWSVMAGPYEQYF. The CDR3 DNA reads TGTGCCTGGAGTGTAATGGCGGGGCCCTACGAGCAGTACTTC.

J is TRBJ1-1 and V is TRBV27, with no clear D. Trimming stripped 1 base from V and 1 base from J, with 13 bases between. This CDR3 is built from 16 residues. In germline, CDR1 is MNHEY, CDR2 SMNVEV (reference sequence). CDR3 amino acids: CASSLLGLDTNTEAFF. The CDR3 DNA is TGTGCCAGCAGTTTATTAGGTCTAGATACGAACACTGAAGCTTTCTTT.

Only one count was recorded for this clone. The chain combines TRBV29-1 with TRBJ1-1; D gene uncertain. Germline CDR1 is SQVTM and CDR2 is ANQGSEA. The CDR3 runs to 14 residues. V lost 3 bases and J 1 base, leaving 12 bases between the germline ends. The CDR3 nucleotides are TGCAGCGTTGACCCCAATTGGGCGAACACTGAAGCTTTCTTT. This encodes CSVDPNWANTEAFF.

This sequence joins TRBV4-3 and TRBJ2-3, with 7 bases that match TRBD1. The germline V gene encodes CDR1 LGHNA and CDR2 YSLEER. The CDR3 contains 14 residues. V shed 3 bases, J shed 6 bases, and the junction held 6 bases outside the gene matches. The CDR3 reads CASSQGDSSDTQYF. CDR3 sequence (DNA): TGCGCCAGCAGCCAGGGGGACAGTTCCGATACGCAGTATTTT.

The chain combines TRBV5-1 with TRBJ2-1; no definite D call. The germline V and J ends were trimmed by 5 bases and 4 bases, with 16 bases remaining between them. The CDR3 has 15 amino acids. The germline V gene has CDR1 SGHRS and CDR2 YFSETQ. This CDR3 is CASSLQNPLYNEQFF. The DNA for the CDR3 is TGCGCCAGCAGTTTACAGAACCCTTTATACAATGAGCAGTTCTTC.

This chain uses TRBV6-1 with TRBJ2-4; TRBD2 aligns across 10 bases. This CDR3 has 17 amino acids. Germline CDR1 reads MNHNS; CDR2 reads SASEGT. V lost 3 bases to trimming and J lost 0 bases; unmatched junction nucleotides: 5. CDR3 residues: CASSDGTSALAKNIQYF. Here the CDR3 DNA reads TGTGCCAGCAGTGACGGGACTAGCGCCCTAGCCAAAAACATTCAGTACTTC.

The J gene is TRBJ2-7, the V gene TRBV27; 7 bases match TRBD1. The germline CDR1 and CDR2 sequences are MNHEY and SMNVEV (reference sequence). Unmatched junction bases numbered 9, after V lost 2 bases and J lost 2 bases. CDR3 length: 16 residues. The CDR3 coding sequence is TGTGCCAGCAGTTTAGATCCCTGGACAGGTGCCTACGAGCAGTACTTC. It translates to CASSLDPWTGAYEQYF.

This sequence joins TRBV12-2 and TRBJ1-4; TRBD1 is the table's D call and was not checked against the DNA. TRBV12-2 is tagged as a pseudogene. The CDR3 consists of 16 residues. The CDR3 spells CASRLDAWLNLEKLFF. CDR3 nucleotides: TGTGCAAGTCGCTTAGACGCTTGGCTGAATCTTGAAAAACTGTTTTTT.

V is TRBV25-1 and J is TRBJ1-3; D perhaps matches TRBD1 (5 bases). Trimming took off 8 bases at V and 0 bases at J, with 14 bases between the two ends. The CDR3 is made up of 15 amino acids. Germline CDR1 and CDR2: MGHDK and SYGVNS. CDR3 loop: CASSKGASSGNTIYF. The CDR3, as DNA: TGTGCCAGCTCCAAAGGGGCCAGCTCTGGAAACACCATATATTTT.

This sequence joins TRBV4-1 and TRBJ2-1, with D perhaps matching TRBD2 (5 bases). The germline gives CDR1 MGHRA, CDR2 YSYEKL. V lost 1 base, J lost 3 bases, and 10 bases lay in between. This CDR3 contains 15 residues. The CDR3 protein is CASSQGAEGYNEQFF. The CDR3 DNA reads as TGCGCCAGCAGCCAAGGAGCGGAAGGCTACAATGAGCAGTTCTTC.